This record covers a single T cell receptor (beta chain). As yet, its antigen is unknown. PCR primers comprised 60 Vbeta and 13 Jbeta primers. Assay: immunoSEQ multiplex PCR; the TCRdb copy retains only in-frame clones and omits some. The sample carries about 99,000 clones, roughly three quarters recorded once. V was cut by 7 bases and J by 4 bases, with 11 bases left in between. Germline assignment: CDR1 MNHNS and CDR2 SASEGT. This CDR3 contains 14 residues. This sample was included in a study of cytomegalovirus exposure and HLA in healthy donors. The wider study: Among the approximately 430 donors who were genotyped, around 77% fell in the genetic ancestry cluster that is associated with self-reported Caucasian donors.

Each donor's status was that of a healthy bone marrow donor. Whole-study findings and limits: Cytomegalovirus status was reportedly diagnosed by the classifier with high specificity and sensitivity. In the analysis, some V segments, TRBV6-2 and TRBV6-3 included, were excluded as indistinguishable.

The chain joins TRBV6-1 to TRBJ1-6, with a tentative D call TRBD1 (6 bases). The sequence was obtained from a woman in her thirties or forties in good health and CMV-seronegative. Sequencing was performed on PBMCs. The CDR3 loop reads CASILRGYNSPLHF. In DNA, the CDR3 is TGTGCCAGCATTTTAAGGGGGTATAATTCACCCCTCCACTTT.